This T cell receptor (beta chain) stems from a study of blood T cell repertoires in COVID-19. Overall study context: Whether acute or convalescent, the COVID-19 samples came from the United States, Italy and Spain.

Generated by immunoSEQ multiplex PCR, the TCRdb table keeps only in-frame clones and is missing some. The data contain 280,000 or so clones, 75% to 90% of them singletons. The CDR3 is 14 residues long. Germline CDR1 is SNHLY and CDR2 is FYNNEI. J lost 5 bases, V lost 10 bases, and 11 bases had no gene match. Participants were aged about 18 to 89 years from around 24 US areas. Participant-given clinical history determined each cohort assignment. V and J are TRBV2 and TRBJ1-1; 9 nucleotides agree with TRBD1. This sequence originates from a man aged 25 to 45 who had recovered from COVID-19. The sequencing input was PBMCs or T cells enriched from blood (not recorded which). The CDR3 is CATLKQGANTEAFF. DNA of the CDR3: TGTGCCACCCTAAAACAGGGGGCGAATACTGAAGCTTTCTTT.